The clone carrying this T cell receptor (beta chain) was detected ten times or more. The antigen is not known. These data come from a study of CD8 T cells in ankylosing spondylitis. The germline V gene encodes CDR1 SGHAT and CDR2 FQNNGV. The V end lost 5 bases, the J end lost 1 base, and 14 bases lay between the germline ends. There are 15 residues in the CDR3. Using quantitative 5'-RACE with molecular barcodes, the authors made TCR beta libraries. TCRdb passed the 5' RACE reads through MiXCR, listing each CDR3 protein once. Of fewer than 250,000 distinct CDR3 sequences listed, approximately 10% are singletons. General study points: Researchers reportedly found disease-linked clones significantly enriched in matched ankylosing spondylitis synovial fluid.

Specimen: blood, either unsorted or a sorted T cell fraction (not recorded which). This TCR was sampled from a male donor with ankylosing spondylitis or in good health (not recorded which). The chain carries TRBV11-2 and TRBJ1-1; weak D call: TRBD1 (6 bases). The CDR3 coding sequence is TGTGCCAGCAGCCGCGAGGGGGGAGCGAACACTGAAGCTTTCTTT. Its translation: CASSREGGANTEAFF.